This TCR beta chain was documented in a study of blood T cell repertoires in COVID-19 (dated by TCRdb to about 2020). Notes on the research overall: The collaborator samples originated in the United States, Italy and Spain and spanned the acute and convalescent phases of COVID-19. The prospective study material was composed of cDNA or gDNA derived from T cells, B-cell-depleted T cells, or PBMCs. Deeply sampled blood TCRbeta repertoires from subjects exposed to, actively infected with, or recovered from COVID-19 were included in the dataset. The repertoires were released in a freely available public database intended as a resource for research on the immune response to SARS-CoV-2. The samples were drawn from two sources: the first 160 participants of the ongoing ImmuneRACE study, and fewer than 1,500 subjects contributed by 6 global collaborators. Nearly every sample came with metadata listing a de-identified subject ID, COVID-19 status, age in years and sex. Where available, HLA class I and class II types were taken from metadata supplied by the sample provider and were not determined by assay-based typing.

The study at large found these results: Clinical and demographic metadata were provided uncurated, with the amount varying by source and participant.

The immunoSEQ Assay, a bias-controlled multiplex PCR, was used to amplify TCRbeta CDR3 regions from genomic DNA. As for how the authors treated the data: The number of nucleated cells in each sample was estimated from the amplification of reference gene primers within the assay. To quantify the absolute abundance of each unique TCRbeta CDR3 rearrangement, sequence reads were collapsed and filtered. For each sample, productive Simpson clonality was calculated as the square root of Simpson's diversity index across productive rearrangements. TCRdb took over this immuneACCESS table, retaining in-frame rearrangements with V and J assigned. Such tables are incomplete; in checked studies, under half of the missing clones stem from an unresolved V gene, and the remainder is unexplained. For V, J and clone size, that table is used; D and trimming come from the DNA. A total of 140,000 to 150,000 clones appear in this sample, about 88% of them only once. The ten top clones hold 2.5% of the sample.

One collaborating source in Seattle enrolled patients during active infection and followed them longitudinally through the course of disease. Each collaborating institution followed its own protocols to collect whole blood in K2EDTA tubes. For TCRbeta analysis, collaborators shipped samples as frozen whole blood, isolated PBMCs, or DNA extracted from either of those sample types. Including the terminal cysteine and phenylalanine, the CDR3 comprises 17 residues. CDR3 DNA only is kept here, 51 bases in frame from base 1. V is cut back by 3 bases and J by 8 bases, with 16 bases in the junction unmatched. CDR1 MDHEN and CDR2 SYDVKM are derived from the germline V gene. Details on this clone: The target of this receptor is not known. Qualities for individual bases were not recorded, and no much larger clone is one base off.

This TCR was sampled from a human donor with COVID-19, enrolled during active disease. The donor label of this sample is uncertain. The sequencing input was peripheral blood. This receptor chain uses TRBV28 and TRBJ1-1, with 9 middle bases fitting TRBD1. CDR3 protein: CASSLLQGAGWFSEAFF. The base sequence is TGTGCCAGCAGTTTGCTACAGGGGGCAGGTTGGTTTTCAGAAGCTTTCTTT.